Here is one T cell receptor beta chain with its context. Its antigen is not known. With 0 bases removed from V and 5 bases from J, the gap between germline ends came to 16 bases. This CDR3 is built from 16 residues. Germline values: CDR1 LGHNA, CDR2 YSLEER. This specimen comes from a study of cytomegalovirus exposure and HLA in healthy donors. Both 60 Vbeta primers and 13 Jbeta primers went into the PCR. Repertoires were generated with immunoSEQ multiplex PCR, while TCRdb's copy carries only in-frame clones and drops some. The sample holds 100,000 to 150,000 clones, approximately 69% seen once. Broader study findings: The analysis excluded some indistinguishable V segments, including TRBV6-2 and TRBV6-3. A link between a missense DCLRE1C variant and TCR beta V- and J-gene trimming emerged from a later analysis. Earlier analysis found most TCR beta V segments productive about 87% or about 30% of the time.

The V call is TRBV4-3, the J call TRBJ2-5, with D possibly TRBD2 on 6 matching bases. This TCR was sampled from a man aged 40-50 years in good health and CMV-seropositive. Sequenced input: PBMCs. The CDR3 DNA reads as TGCGCCAGCAGCCAAGAAGTGGCTTACCGGGGGGAGACCCAGTACTTC. This sequence encodes CASSQEVAYRGETQYF.